These T cell receptor beta chains were read from a single sample in a study of T-cell memory formation after mild COVID-19. TCRdb reanalysed the 5' RACE reads using MiXCR and keeps one entry per CDR3 protein. The data contain hundreds of thousands of distinct CDR3 sequences, around 21% of them singletons. The sample comprised PBMCs or a T cell subset sorted from them (not recorded which). The receptors were sampled from an adult woman who had mild COVID-19 (a few samples of this study predate the infection). Cell type and time point are not known. Each CDR3 is given with its conserved first and last residue. The order of the fields is J gene, V gene, clone size, D gene, CDR3 protein, CDR3 DNA. D genes are given only for firm matches. Expanded clones are given a class, and other clones once, few, many or no size at all.

TRBJ2-7	TRBV20-1	few	-	CSGNTSSYEQYF	TGCAGTGGGAACACATCGAGCTACGAGCAGTACTTC
TRBJ2-2	TRBV10-3	few	TRBD2	CAIRPSSGINTGELFF	TGTGCCATCAGACCATCTAGCGGGATAAACACCGGGGAGCTGTTTTTT
TRBJ2-7	TRBV10-3	few	TRBD2	CATQELAGVVYEQYF	TGTGCCACCCAGGAGCTAGCGGGAGTTGTCTACGAGCAGTACTTC
TRBJ2-2	TRBV25-1	few	-	CASSDGQLKNTGELFF	TGTGCCAGCAGTGATGGTCAGCTCAAGAACACCGGGGAGCTGTTTTTT
TRBJ2-7	TRBV19	-	-	CASSPRTPYYEQYF	TGTGCCAGTAGTCCGAGGACTCCCTACTACGAGCAGTACTTC
TRBJ2-7	TRBV7-2	-	TRBD1	CASSRVPGQGVYEQYF	TGTGCCAGCAGCCGGGTCCCGGGACAGGGGGTCTACGAGCAGTACTTC
TRBJ1-2	TRBV25-1	few	-	CASSESNGIGYTF	TGTGCCAGCAGTGAATCGAACGGGATCGGCTACACCTTC
TRBJ2-2	TRBV7-3	-	TRBD1	CASSSQGATNTGELFF	TGTGCCAGCAGCTCACAGGGGGCGACGAACACCGGGGAGCTGTTTTTT
TRBJ2-1	TRBV20-1	many	-	CSARSSAEVDHYNEQFF	TGCAGTGCTAGATCCTCAGCGGAGGTCGACCACTACAATGAGCAGTTCTTC
TRBJ2-2	TRBV7-9	few	-	CASSLMGYGGGELFF	TGTGCCAGCAGCTTAATGGGATATGGCGGAGGGGAGCTGTTTTTT
TRBJ2-1	TRBV5-1	-	-	CASSLTVGEQFF	TGCGCCAGCAGCTTGACGGTGGGTGAGCAGTTCTTC
TRBJ1-2	TRBV28	-	-	CASRPQGNYGYTF	TGTGCCAGCAGGCCACAGGGTAACTATGGCTACACCTTC
TRBJ1-2	TRBV20-1	few	TRBD1	CSARDRTGVGYGYTF	TGCAGTGCTAGAGATCGGACAGGGGTGGGTTATGGCTACACCTTC
TRBJ2-7	TRBV6-5	few	TRBD1	CASRYRGPDGEQYF	TGTGCCAGCAGATACAGGGGGCCCGACGGGGAGCAGTACTTC
TRBJ1-6	TRBV7-2	many	-	CASSLVGSYSPLHF	TGTGCCAGCAGCTTAGTTGGAAGTTATTCACCCCTCCACTTT
TRBJ2-7	TRBV7-3	many	TRBD1	CASSLLGQEDEQYF	TGTGCCAGCAGCTTGCTGGGACAGGAAGACGAGCAGTACTTC
TRBJ2-1	TRBV4-1	-	-	CASSQDTTGASYNEQFF	TGCGCCAGCAGCCAAGATACGACGGGGGCCTCGTACAATGAGCAGTTCTTC
TRBJ2-1	TRBV5-5	-	TRBD1	CASSPGQGGDEQFF	TGTGCCAGCAGCCCGGGACAGGGGGGCGATGAGCAGTTCTTC
TRBJ2-5	TRBV5-6	few	TRBD2	CASSLGFEAGGAQETQYF	TGTGCCAGCAGCTTGGGCTTCGAGGCGGGGGGAGCCCAAGAGACCCAGTACTTC
TRBJ1-2	TRBV6-1	-	-	CATGDPWGYGYTF	TGTGCCACCGGGGATCCCTGGGGGTATGGCTACACCTTC
TRBJ1-6	TRBV4-3	-	TRBD1	CASSQLTGGYSPLHF	TGCGCCAGCAGCCAACTGACAGGGGGTTATTCACCCCTCCACTTT
TRBJ2-2	TRBV9	-	TRBD2	CASSGRGTGELFF	TGTGCCAGCAGCGGGCGGGGGACCGGGGAGCTGTTTTTT
TRBJ2-7	TRBV5-1	few	-	CASRRGFEQYF	TGCGCCAGCCGACGGGGGTTCGAGCAGTACTTC
TRBJ2-2	TRBV19	-	-	CASSIVQNTGELFF	TGTGCCAGTAGTATAGTACAGAACACCGGGGAGCTGTTTTTT
TRBJ2-3	TRBV7-8	few	TRBD2	CASSLAPGTSGRVGGTDTQYF	TGTGCCAGCAGCTTAGCCCCGGGGACTAGCGGGAGGGTAGGTGGCACAGATACGCAGTATTTT
TRBJ2-7	TRBV7-9	few	TRBD1	CASSPSGTGGEQYF	TGTGCCAGCAGCCCCTCCGGGACAGGGGGCGAGCAGTACTTC
TRBJ1-6	TRBV5-1	-	-	CASSLGDGLTNSPLHF	TGCGCCAGCAGCTTGGGGGACGGTTTAACTAATTCACCCCTCCACTTT
TRBJ1-2	TRBV5-1	-	-	CASSPDLRQGGYTF	TGCGCCAGCAGCCCGGACTTACGACAAGGGGGCTACACCTTC
TRBJ1-6	TRBV20-1	-	TRBD1	CSARVRGPSSYNSPLHF	TGCAGTGCTAGAGTTAGGGGGCCGAGCTCCTATAATTCACCCCTCCACTTT
TRBJ2-1	TRBV14	-	TRBD2	CASSQDNPRGSSGRPSSYNEQFF	TGTGCCAGCAGCCAAGACAATCCCAGAGGTTCCAGCGGGAGGCCCTCCTCCTACAATGAGCAGTTCTTC
TRBJ1-1	TRBV12-3/TRBV12-4	-	TRBD1	CASSPRDRGNTEAFF	TGTGCCAGCAGTCCCCGAGACAGGGGGAACACTGAAGCTTTCTTT
TRBJ1-5	TRBV24-1	-	-	CATSDRDQPQHF	TGTGCCACCAGTGACCGGGATCAGCCCCAGCATTTT
TRBJ2-2	TRBV11-2	many	-	CASSTQGFAGELFF	TGTGCCAGCAGCACACAGGGTTTCGCCGGGGAGCTGTTTTTT
TRBJ1-1	TRBV10-3	few	-	CAISEGGNTEAFF	TGTGCCATCTCGGAAGGAGGGAACACTGAAGCTTTCTTT
TRBJ2-3	TRBV4-1	few	TRBD2	CASSQDEIAGGLGTDTQYF	TGCGCCAGCAGCCAAGATGAAATAGCGGGGGGGCTTGGCACAGATACGCAGTATTTT
TRBJ1-5	TRBV5-5	many	-	CASSGLGGDSNQPQHF	TGTGCCAGCAGCGGGCTAGGCGGGGATAGCAATCAGCCCCAGCATTTT
TRBJ2-3	TRBV9	few	TRBD2	CASRPGLAGADTQYF	TGTGCCAGCAGACCGGGACTAGCGGGAGCAGATACGCAGTATTTT
TRBJ1-5	TRBV24-1	-	TRBD1	CATSDGQAISNQPQHF	TGTGCCACCAGTGATGGACAGGCAATTAGCAATCAGCCCCAGCATTTT
TRBJ1-1	TRBV18	few	-	CATSPRGGSMNTEAFF	TGTGCCACCTCCCCTCGCGGGGGGTCAATGAACACTGAAGCTTTCTTT
TRBJ2-1	TRBV25-1	-	TRBD2	CASSGGLAGETPSSYNEQFF	TGTGCCAGCAGTGGGGGACTAGCGGGGGAAACCCCGAGCTCCTACAATGAGCAGTTCTTC
TRBJ2-7	TRBV5-8	few	-	CASSPGPTFYEQYF	TGTGCCAGCAGCCCCGGTCCTACTTTCTACGAGCAGTACTTC
TRBJ2-2	TRBV19	-	TRBD2	CASSLGLAGGPNTGELFF	TGTGCCAGTAGCCTCGGACTAGCGGGAGGGCCAAACACCGGGGAGCTGTTTTTT
TRBJ2-7	TRBV29-1	-	-	CSVETGAAEQYF	TGCAGCGTTGAAACCGGAGCTGCCGAGCAGTACTTC
TRBJ1-2	TRBV4-1	-	TRBD1	CASSHLTGEYGYTF	TGCGCCAGCAGCCACTTGACAGGGGAGTATGGCTACACCTTC
TRBJ2-1	TRBV7-9	few	-	CASSPFSQRSYNEQFF	TGTGCCAGCAGCCCCTTTAGTCAGCGATCATACAATGAGCAGTTCTTC
TRBJ1-2	TRBV20-1	-	-	CSARDLNNHGYTF	TGCAGTGCTAGAGACCTGAACAATCATGGCTACACCTTC
TRBJ1-1	TRBV12-3/TRBV12-4	-	-	CASSYGGESPEAFF	TGTGCCAGCAGTTACGGGGGCGAGTCACCCGAAGCTTTCTTT